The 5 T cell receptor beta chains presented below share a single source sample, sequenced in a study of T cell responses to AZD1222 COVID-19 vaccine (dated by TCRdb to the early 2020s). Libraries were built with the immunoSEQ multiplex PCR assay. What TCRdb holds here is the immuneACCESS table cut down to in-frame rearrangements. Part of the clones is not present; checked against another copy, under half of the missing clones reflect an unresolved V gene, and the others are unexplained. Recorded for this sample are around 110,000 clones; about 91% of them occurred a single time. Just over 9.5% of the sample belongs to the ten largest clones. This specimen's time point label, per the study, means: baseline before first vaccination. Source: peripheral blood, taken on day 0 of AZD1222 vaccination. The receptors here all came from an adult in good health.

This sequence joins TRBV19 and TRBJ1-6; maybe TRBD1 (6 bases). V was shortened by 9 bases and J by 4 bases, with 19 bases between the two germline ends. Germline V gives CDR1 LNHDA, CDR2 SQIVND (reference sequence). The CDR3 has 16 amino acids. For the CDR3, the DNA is TGTGCCAGCCAATGGAAGGGGGGTGCATATAATTCACCCCTCCACTTT. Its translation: CASQWKGGAYNSPLHF.

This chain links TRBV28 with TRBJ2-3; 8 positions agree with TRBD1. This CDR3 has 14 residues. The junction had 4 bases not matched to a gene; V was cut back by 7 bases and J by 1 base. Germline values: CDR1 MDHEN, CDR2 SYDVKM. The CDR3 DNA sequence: TGTGCCAGCACAACGGGACAGGGCACAGATACGCAGTATTTT. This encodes CASTTGQGTDTQYF.

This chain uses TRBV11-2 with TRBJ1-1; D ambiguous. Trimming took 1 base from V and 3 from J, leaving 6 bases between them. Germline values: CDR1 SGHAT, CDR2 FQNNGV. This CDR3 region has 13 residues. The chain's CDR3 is CASSLAADTEAFF. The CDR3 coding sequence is TGTGCCAGCAGCTTAGCGGCCGACACTGAAGCTTTCTTT.

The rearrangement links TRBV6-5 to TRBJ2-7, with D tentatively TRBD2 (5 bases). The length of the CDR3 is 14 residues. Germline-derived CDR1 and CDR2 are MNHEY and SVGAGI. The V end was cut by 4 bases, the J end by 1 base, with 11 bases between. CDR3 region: CASSSGLNSYEQYF. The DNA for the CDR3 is TGTGCCAGCAGTTCCGGACTGAATTCCTACGAGCAGTACTTC.

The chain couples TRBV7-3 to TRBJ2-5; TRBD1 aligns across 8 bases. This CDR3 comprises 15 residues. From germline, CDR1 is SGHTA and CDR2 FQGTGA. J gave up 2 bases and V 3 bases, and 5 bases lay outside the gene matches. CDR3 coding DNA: TGTGCCAGCAGCTTGACGGGACAGGATCAAGAGACCCAGTACTTC. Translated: CASSLTGQDQETQYF.